These T cell receptor beta chains were read from a single sample in a study of blood T cell repertoires in COVID-19. TCRdb keeps only in-frame clones here, not all; method: immunoSEQ multiplex PCR. Among tens of thousands of clones listed, around 89% were seen once. The sample was peripheral blood. The receptors derive from a human donor in a cohort sampled during active COVID-19. Both conserved end residues are part of each CDR3. The D gene is left open where the match is weak. Size tells how often a clone was seen (once, few, many) or the class of an expanded clone, and some rows leave it out.

TRBJ1-4	.	.	15	TRBV10-3	TGTGCCATCAGTGAGTCGAGGAGCCTAGATGAAAAACTGTTTTTT	CAISESRSLDEKLFF
TRBJ1-6	TRBD1	.	14	TRBV3-1/TRBV3-2	TGTGCCAGCAGCGCCGGGACAGGGGAATCACCCCTCCACTTT	CASSAGTGESPLHF
TRBJ2-2	TRBD1	.	20	TRBV7-6	TGTGCCAGCAGCCCCGGGGCCGGGACAGGGGACCCTCCGAACACCGGGGAGCTGTTTTTT	CASSPGAGTGDPPNTGELFF
TRBJ2-5	.	.	14	TRBV20-1	TGCAGTGCTAGTAAGGTAGCGGACCAAGAGACCCAGTACTTC	CSASKVADQETQYF
TRBJ2-3	TRBD2	.	17	TRBV6-4	TGTGCCAGCATGACCGGGACTAGCGGGAGGGTCACAGATACGCAGTATTTT	CASMTGTSGRVTDTQYF
TRBJ2-3	TRBD2	few	14	TRBV10-1	TGCGCCAGCGCGAGCGGGACCAGCACAGATACGCAGTATTTT	CASASGTSTDTQYF
TRBJ2-6	.	.	15	TRBV13	TGTGCCAGCAGATTCCGGAGCTCTGGGGCCAACGTCCTGACTTTC	CASRFRSSGANVLTF
TRBJ2-5	.	once	15	TRBV5-6	TGTGCCAGCAGCCCAGGACAAGCCCGGGGGGAGACCCAGTACTTC	CASSPGQARGETQYF
TRBJ2-1	TRBD2	once	15	TRBV2	TGTGCCAGCAGTGAAGGCGGGAGAAGCGACAATGAGCAGTTCTTC	CASSEGGRSDNEQFF
TRBJ2-6	.	.	14	TRBV19	TGTGCCAGTAGTACAGGATCTGGGGCCAACGTCCTGACTTTC	CASSTGSGANVLTF
TRBJ2-1	TRBD2	.	15	TRBV19	TGTGCCAGTAGTATCACTAGCGGGAGGCTCAATGAGCAGTTCTTC	CASSITSGRLNEQFF
TRBJ2-5	TRBD1	.	17	TRBV7-9	TGTGCCAGCAGCCCGGGACAGGGGCCCCTAAAACAAGAGACCCAGTACTTC	CASSPGQGPLKQETQYF
TRBJ1-5	TRBD1	.	15	TRBV5-1	TGCGCCAGCAGCGTGGGACAGGGCAACAATCAGCCCCAGCATTTT	CASSVGQGNNQPQHF
TRBJ2-1	TRBD1	.	14	TRBV6-5	TGTGCCAGCGTCGCCGGGACAGTCTACAATGAGCAGTTCTTC	CASVAGTVYNEQFF
TRBJ1-2	.	.	13	TRBV30	TGTGCCTGGAGCGCCGGGAACCTCTATGGCTACACCTTC	CAWSAGNLYGYTF
TRBJ1-5	.	.	13	TRBV10-2	TGCGCCAGCAGTGGCGGGATCTCTCAGCCCCAGCATTTT	CASSGGISQPQHF
TRBJ2-5	.	.	12	TRBV10-3	TGTGCCATCAGTGGTCAGGGGGAGACCCAGTACTTC	CAISGQGETQYF
TRBJ2-7	TRBD2	.	15	TRBV7-9	TGTGCCAGCAGCTCGATGACTAGCGGGAGGGGTGAGCAGTACTTC	CASSSMTSGRGEQYF
TRBJ2-3	TRBD2	.	15	TRBV29-1	TGCAGCCATGGTGCTAGCGGGACTAGCACAGATACGCAGTATTTT	CSHGASGTSTDTQYF
TRBJ2-1	TRBD2	.	16	TRBV19	TGTGCCAGTAGTATAGGTTTCCGGGAGGGCCTCAATGAGCAGTTCTTC	CASSIGFREGLNEQFF
TRBJ1-1	TRBD1	once	16	TRBV5-1	TGCGCCAGCAGTAATGCCGGGACAGAAAGTAACACTGAAGCTTTCTTT	CASSNAGTESNTEAFF
TRBJ1-2	TRBD1	.	14	TRBV28	TGTGCCAGCAGGACAGGACAGGGAGCCTATGGCTACACCTTC	CASRTGQGAYGYTF
TRBJ2-1	TRBD1	.	16	TRBV7-7	TGTGCTAGCAGCTTAGGTAGCGGACAGGGGTACAATGAGCAGTTCTTC	CASSLGSGQGYNEQFF
TRBJ1-4	.	.	14	TRBV7-9	TGTGCCAGCAGGGAAGGGGAAATGAGAGAAAAACTGTTTTTT	CASREGEMREKLFF
TRBJ2-3	.	.	13	TRBV29-1	TGCAGCGTTGGGAAGGGGAGCACAGATACGCAGTATTTT	CSVGKGSTDTQYF
TRBJ1-6	.	.	14	TRBV7-2	TGTGCCAGCAGCTTAACAGGGACGGATTCACCCCTCCACTTT	CASSLTGTDSPLHF
TRBJ2-1	.	.	16	TRBV19	TGTGCCAGTAGTATCCCAGGGGCTCGTGGGGACAATGAGCAGTTCTTC	CASSIPGARGDNEQFF
TRBJ2-1	TRBD2	.	16	TRBV9	TGTGCCAGCAGCGTCCTTAGCGGGACCTCCTACAATGAGCAGTTCTTC	CASSVLSGTSYNEQFF
TRBJ1-6	.	once	14	TRBV30	TGTGCCTGGACCCGGACTGTTAATAATTCACCCCTCCACTTT	CAWTRTVNNSPLHF
TRBJ2-3	.	.	17	TRBV27	TGTGCCAGCAGTTTCGACTCTAGACAGCGAACCCCTGGTACGCAGTATTTT	CASSFDSRQRTPGTQYF
TRBJ2-1	TRBD2	.	15	TRBV5-1	TGCGCCAGCAGCTTGGAACTAGCGGTCGGCAATGAGCAGTTCTTC	CASSLELAVGNEQFF
TRBJ2-4	TRBD2	.	16	TRBV7-9	TGTGCCAGCAGCTCCCCCGGACTAGCGACAAAAAACATTCAGTACTTC	CASSSPGLATKNIQYF
TRBJ1-5	TRBD1	.	15	TRBV6-1	TGTGCCAGCAGTGAATACAGGGGTGTCGATCAGCCCCAGCATTTT	CASSEYRGVDQPQHF
TRBJ2-5	.	.	13	TRBV6-4	TGTGCCAGCAGCTTACAGTGGTGGGAGACCCAGTACTTC	CASSLQWWETQYF
TRBJ1-3	.	.	16	TRBV7-6	TGTGCCAGCAGCTCCCCCTTGGGCCGCTCTGGAAACACCATATATTTT	CASSSPLGRSGNTIYF
TRBJ2-1	TRBD2	.	21	TRBV7-6	TGTGCCAGCAGCGAGAGATGGACTAGCGGGGGGAAGGAGGGATCCTACAATGAGCAGTTCTTC	CASSERWTSGGKEGSYNEQFF
TRBJ2-1	TRBD2	.	14	TRBV19	TGTGCCACCTCAACTAGCGGGAGGGATGTTGAGCAGTTCTTC	CATSTSGRDVEQFF
TRBJ2-1	TRBD2	.	15	TRBV7-9	TGTGCCAGCAGCCGGCGGGGGGGGACGGGAGGAGAGCAGTTCTTC	CASSRRGGTGGEQFF
TRBJ2-6	TRBD2	few	18	TRBV11-2	TGTGCCAGCAGCCCCAGACTAGCGGGAGAGGCTGGGGCCAACGTCCTGACTTTC	CASSPRLAGEAGANVLTF
TRBJ1-2	.	.	14	TRBV6-1	TGTGCCAGCAGTGAAGTAGGCGGAAACTATGGCTACACCTTC	CASSEVGGNYGYTF
TRBJ2-1	TRBD1	.	15	TRBV4-1	TGCGCCAGCAGCCAAGTGGGACAGGGTTCGGGTGAGCAGTTCTTC	CASSQVGQGSGEQFF
TRBJ2-3	TRBD1	.	15	TRBV7-9	TGTGCCAGCAGCCCGGGACAGGGGGGCACAGATACGCAGTATTTT	CASSPGQGGTDTQYF
TRBJ2-5	TRBD2	.	14	TRBV6-5	TGTGCCAGCAGTTACATTGCGGGAGTCGGGACCCAGTACTTC	CASSYIAGVGTQYF
TRBJ2-7	.	once	14	TRBV5-1	TGCGCCAGCAGCTCCACGACAGTAACCTACGAGCAGTACTTC	CASSSTTVTYEQYF
TRBJ2-7	TRBD2	.	15	TRBV28	TGTGCCAGCGCCAGTCAGGGAGGGCCTGTGCACGAGCAGTACTTC	CASASQGGPVHEQYF
TRBJ2-1	TRBD2	.	16	TRBV18	TGTGCCAGCTCACCGGGCGCAGCGGGAGGCTCCGGTGAGCAGTTCTTC	CASSPGAAGGSGEQFF
TRBJ2-1	TRBD2	once	14	TRBV11-3	TGTGCCAGCAGCCCCGGACTAGGGCACAATGAGCAGTTCTTC	CASSPGLGHNEQFF
TRBJ2-4	.	.	17	TRBV19	TGTGCCAGTAGTCCCTGGGGAGGGGGACTAGCCAAAAACATTCAGTACTTC	CASSPWGGGLAKNIQYF
TRBJ2-5	.	.	12	TRBV9	TGTGCCAGCAGCGTTACAGGAGAGACCCAGTACTTC	CASSVTGETQYF
TRBJ2-3	.	once	15	TRBV5-5	TGTGCCAGCAGCGGCGGGGACTTTAGCACAGATACGCAGTATTTT	CASSGGDFSTDTQYF
TRBJ1-2	TRBD1	.	14	TRBV5-1	TGCGCCAGGATTAAACAGGGGGAAAGCTATGGCTACACCTTC	CARIKQGESYGYTF
TRBJ1-6	.	few	13	TRBV19	TGTGCCAGTAACCCCCGACAGGATTCACCCCTCCACTTT	CASNPRQDSPLHF
TRBJ2-2	TRBD1	.	15	TRBV4-1	TGCGCCAGCAGCCAAAGACAGGGGTCGGCCGGGGAGCTGTTTTTT	CASSQRQGSAGELFF
TRBJ2-7	.	.	13	TRBV12-3/TRBV12-4	TGTGCCAGCAGTTTGTTCCAAACCTACGAGCAGTACTTC	CASSLFQTYEQYF